Shown below are 8 T cell receptor beta chains from a single sample sequenced in a study of blood T cell repertoires in COVID-19. Generated by immunoSEQ multiplex PCR, the TCRdb table keeps only in-frame clones and is missing some. The table includes roughly 260,000 clones, roughly 89% detected once. Sequencing used PBMCs or T cells enriched from blood (not recorded which). The receptors shown here come from a woman in her 30s with acute COVID-19.

The V and J genes are TRBV5-1 and TRBJ2-5, with D unresolved. In germline, CDR1 is SGHRS, CDR2 YFSETQ. Deletions cut 3 bases from V and 1 base from J, with 7 bases between. The CDR3 spans 13 residues. The CDR3 loop reads CASSSGLQETQYF. The CDR3 bases are TGCGCCAGCAGCTCGGGTCTCCAAGAGACCCAGTACTTC.

The rearrangement joins TRBV11-3 to TRBJ2-1, with D possibly being TRBD2 (5 bases). V was pared by 5 bases and J by 4 bases, with 12 bases between. The CDR3 extends over 14 amino acids. Germline CDR1 is SGHNT and CDR2 is YENEEA. The CDR3 DNA reads as TGTGCCAGCAGCGCCAGCGGACCGTACAATGAGCAGTTCTTC. Translated, it gives CASSASGPYNEQFF.

In its sample, this clone was seen a few times. V usage is TRBV5-1 and J usage is TRBJ1-3; D is uncertain. The V end lost 3 bases, the J end lost 2 bases, and 3 bases lay between the germline ends. Germline V CDR1 and CDR2: SGHRS, YFSETQ. The CDR3 is 12 amino acids. The CDR3, as DNA: TGCGCCAGCAGCTCGGCTGGAAACACCATATATTTT. Protein product: CASSSAGNTIYF.

V gene TRBV5-4 combines with J gene TRBJ1-1; possibly TRBD1 for D (6 bases). The germline V and J ends were trimmed by 4 bases and 4 bases, with 17 bases remaining between them. CDR1 is SGHNT, CDR2 YYREEE, per germline (reference sequence). The CDR3 runs 15 residues. CDR3 amino acids: CASSEVTGAVTEAFF. Written as DNA, the CDR3 is TGTGCCAGCAGCGAAGTGACAGGCGCGGTCACTGAAGCTTTCTTT.

This chain links TRBV14 with TRBJ2-3; D is unresolved. Germline V gene data show CDR1 as SGHDN and CDR2 as FVKESK. The CDR3 runs to 12 residues. The ends were cut back, 4 bases at V and 2 bases at J, with 4 bases in the middle. The CDR3 DNA is TGTGCCAGCAGCCCCGTCACAGATACGCAGTATTTT. It yields the protein CASSPVTDTQYF.

The chain couples TRBV4-1 to TRBJ2-4, with 10 bases fitting TRBD1. The J segment lost 0 bases and the V segment lost 1 base, leaving 6 bases of the junction unmatched. The CDR3 length is 18 residues. CDR1 is MGHRA, CDR2 YSYEKL, per germline. The DNA of the CDR3 is TGCGCCAGCAGCCAAGGGAGACAGGGGGCTATAGCCAAAAACATTCAGTACTTC. Translating gives CASSQGRQGAIAKNIQYF.

The chain carries TRBV6-5 and TRBJ1-5; D uncertain. V shed 0 bases and J shed 5 bases, with 5 bases lying between them. CDR1 is MNHEY, CDR2 SVGAGI, per germline. CDR3 length equals 13 residues. The CDR3 sequence is CASSYSSDQPQHF. In DNA form, the CDR3 reads TGTGCCAGCAGTTACTCATCGGATCAGCCCCAGCATTTT.

V gene TRBV18 combines with J gene TRBJ1-6; D uncertain. The CDR3 has 15 amino acids. Trimming cost V 2 bases and J 7 bases, with 12 bases left between them. Germline assignment: CDR1 KGHSH and CDR2 LQKENI. CDR3 sequence: CASSPLGSTNSPLHF. In DNA, the CDR3 is TGTGCCAGCTCACCATTGGGCAGTACGAATTCACCCCTCCACTTT.